This T cell receptor (beta chain) was documented in a study of blood T cell repertoires in COVID-19. Study-wide background: The study drew acute and convalescent COVID-19 samples from the United States, Italy and Spain. Sources were T cells, B-cell-depleted T cells, or PBMCs; the material itself was cDNA or gDNA.

Original processing notes: Reference gene primer amplification gave estimated nucleated cell counts. Clones were read by immunoSEQ multiplex PCR, and TCRdb kept only the in-frame ones, dropping some. V, J and clone size reflect that table, while D and trimming were determined from the DNA. The profile covers 150,000 to 200,000 clones, with approximately 84% appearing a single time and 2.5% to 3% taken by the ten largest. Enrollment of patients from Seattle took place during active infection, with longitudinal follow-up. The sequenced sample consisted of peripheral blood. The source is a woman aged 80 or older with COVID-19, enrolled during active disease.

CDR3 in amino acids: CASSYSPGSGNTIYF. DNA for the CDR3: TGTGCCAGCAGTTACTCCCCGGGCTCTGGAAACACCATATATTTT. This chain links TRBV6-2 or TRBV6-3 with TRBJ1-3; D ambiguous. From germline, CDR1 is MNHEY and CDR2 SVGEGT. Trimming pared 0 bases from V and 0 bases from J, leaving 6 bases between. This CDR3 contains 15 residues.